This TCR beta chain appears in the sequencing data of a study of T cells in tuberculosis. About the research overall: The T cells targeted glucose monomycolate, a mycobacterial lipid, via CD1B. Study results and caveats: Smaller alpha distances in active tuberculosis partly reflected shorter CDR3-alpha lengths. A GMM-specific repertoire classifier reached roughly 90% accuracy, AUROC approximately 0.9.

Assay: immunoSEQ multiplex PCR; the TCRdb copy retains only in-frame clones and omits some. The sample lists 40,000 to 50,000 clones, 95% occurring once. CDR1 is LNHDA and CDR2 is SQIVND in the germline V gene (reference sequence). The CDR3 is 16 amino acids. Trimming cost V 3 bases and J 2 bases, with 11 bases left between them. A note on this clone: The antigen is unknown.

Sequencing was performed on PBMCs. The source is a donor aged 10-29 years with latent tuberculosis or without tuberculosis infection. The chain joins TRBV19 to TRBJ2-6; the D gene is possibly TRBD2 (5 bases). DNA for the CDR3: TGTGCCAGTAGTATGAGGGTAAGGACTGGGGCCAACGTCCTGACTTTC. Encoded protein: CASSMRVRTGANVLTF.